The 32 T cell receptor beta chains listed next were all sequenced from one sample in a study of CD8 T cells in Susac syndrome. RNA, at about 0.45 to 1 ug, was reverse transcribed with random hexamers. Via MiXCR, TCRdb re-called the immunoSEQ multiplex PCR reads, giving one row per CDR3 protein. The sample yields approximately 180,000 distinct CDR3 sequences, approximately 96% seen once. Sequencing was performed on CD4+ T cells from PBMCs. Source of these receptors: a human donor with multiple sclerosis.

This chain links TRBV29-1 with TRBJ1-4; D unclear. Trimming cost V 4 bases and J 7 bases, with 10 bases left between them. The germline V gene has CDR1 SQVTM and CDR2 ANQGSEA. The CDR3 covers 12 residues. Here the CDR3 DNA reads TGCAGCGTTGGTCGGCAGAGTGAAAAACTGTTTTTT. This gives the protein CSVGRQSEKLFF.

J is TRBJ1-2 and V is TRBV18; 8 nucleotides line up with TRBD1. Germline CDR1 and CDR2: KGHSH and LQKENI. The junction had 1 base not matched to a gene; V was cut back by 5 bases and J by 2 bases. This CDR3 is built from 13 residues. The CDR3 sequence is CASSSGGNYGYTF. The CDR3 DNA sequence: TGTGCCAGCTCATCAGGGGGCAACTATGGCTACACCTTC.

The V and J genes are TRBV11-1 and TRBJ2-7; tentative D call: TRBD1 (5 bases). Germline loops: CDR1 SGHAT, CDR2 FQDESV (reference sequence). CDR3 size: 14 residues. V was cut by 5 bases and J by 1 base, with 12 bases left in between. In DNA, the CDR3 is TGTGCCAGCAGCCCTCCACAGGATTCCTACGAGCAGTACTTC. Amino acids: CASSPPQDSYEQYF.

V is TRBV14 and J is TRBJ2-7; weak D call: TRBD1 (5 bases). The V end lost 5 bases, the J end lost 2 bases, and 13 bases lay between the germline ends. Germline lookup yields CDR1 SGHDN and CDR2 FVKESK. The CDR3 spans 14 residues. The DNA for the CDR3 is TGTGCCAGCAGCGGGGCTATCGGTCCCTACGAGCAGTACTTC. Protein: CASSGAIGPYEQYF.

The rearrangement links TRBV29-1 to TRBJ2-7; D remains unclear. Per the germline V gene, CDR1 is SQVTM and CDR2 is ANQGSEA. The CDR3 runs to 14 residues. The ends were cut back, 4 bases at V and 0 bases at J, with 13 bases in the middle. Here the CDR3 reads CSVVRQMGSYEQYF. CDR3 DNA: TGCAGCGTTGTAAGGCAGATGGGCTCCTACGAGCAGTACTTC.

This clonotype was observed a single time. This chain connects TRBV20-1 to TRBJ1-2, with TRBD1 identical over 7 bases. The CDR3 runs to 14 residues. V gave up 5 bases and J gave up 4 bases; unmatched junction bases: 10. Germline CDR1 reads DFQATT; CDR2 reads SNEGSKA (reference sequence). The CDR3 sequence: CSAPGQGVGYGYTF. The DNA of the CDR3 is TGCAGTGCTCCTGGGCAGGGGGTGGGCTATGGCTACACCTTC.

CDR3 coding DNA: TGTGCCTGGAGCCTTGGCCGGCTAGCGGGGTTCTACGAGCAGTACTTC. This sequence encodes CAWSLGRLAGFYEQYF. The chain employs TRBV30 and TRBJ2-7; 9 nucleotides align to TRBD2. The CDR3 runs 16 residues. Germline CDR1 and CDR2: GTSNPN and SVGIG (reference sequence). V lost 3 bases, J lost 3 bases, and 12 bases stayed unmatched.

The chain employs TRBV20-1 and TRBJ2-7; D is undetermined. The germline V and J ends were trimmed by 5 bases and 9 bases, with 17 bases remaining between them. This CDR3 spans 12 amino acids. Germline V gene lookup returns CDR1 DFQATT and CDR2 SNEGSKA (reference sequence). This CDR3 is CSAGSQTPRQYF. The CDR3 DNA reads TGCAGTGCTGGATCCCAGACCCCACGGCAGTACTTC.

The chain employs TRBV29-1 and TRBJ2-7; 7 nucleotides match TRBD1. V was pared by 3 bases and J by 6 bases, with 14 bases of the junction left unmatched. Looked up from germline, CDR1 is SQVTM and CDR2 is ANQGSEA. The CDR3 loop spans 15 amino acids. The CDR3 protein is CSVDTGDRSIGEQYF. The CDR3 DNA sequence: TGCAGCGTTGATACAGGGGATCGGTCGATCGGCGAGCAGTACTTC.

This chain links TRBV24-1 with TRBJ1-1; 8 bases line up with TRBD1. CDR1 and CDR2 (germline): KGHDR, SFDVKD. The CDR3 runs 14 residues. J lost 0 bases, V lost 11 bases, and 7 bases had no gene match. The CDR3 DNA follows: TGTGCCAACCGGACAGGGCCCATGAACACTGAAGCTTTCTTT. Protein: CANRTGPMNTEAFF.

The chain employs TRBV20-1 and TRBJ2-5; no reliable D call. CDR3 length: 14 amino acids. V was trimmed by 5 bases and J by 4 bases, leaving 17 bases between them. Germline assignment: CDR1 DFQATT and CDR2 SNEGSKA (reference sequence). The CDR3 here is CSAPKSSLGETQYF. CDR3 nucleotides: TGCAGTGCTCCGAAGTCCTCCCTAGGAGAGACCCAGTACTTC.

This rearrangement joins TRBV2 to TRBJ2-5; 8 positions agree with TRBD2. There are 12 residues in the CDR3. The J segment lost 9 bases and the V segment lost 5 bases, leaving 5 bases of the junction unmatched. From germline, CDR1 is SNHLY and CDR2 FYNNEI. CDR3 bases: TGTGCCAGCAGTCGTGATAGCGGGGCCCAGTACTTC. Encoded protein: CASSRDSGAQYF.

V gene TRBV29-1 combines with J gene TRBJ1-2; 10 bases fit TRBD1. The CDR3 runs 13 residues. Germline values: CDR1 SQVTM, CDR2 ANQGSEA. With V trimmed by 5 bases and J by 2 bases, 2 bases remained unmatched. DNA of the CDR3: TGCAGCGTTCGACAGGGGGCCAACTATGGCTACACCTTC. The encoded protein is CSVRQGANYGYTF.

The rearrangement joins TRBV4-3 to TRBJ2-1, with 11 bases matching TRBD2. With 4 bases clipped from V and 4 bases from J, the junction kept 9 bases outside the gene matches. Germline CDR1 and CDR2: LGHNA and YSLEER. This CDR3 comprises 17 residues. This CDR3 reads CASSPSILAGGYNEQFF. CDR3 DNA sequence: TGCGCCAGCAGCCCATCCATTCTAGCGGGGGGATACAATGAGCAGTTCTTC.

The chain uses TRBV28 and TRBJ2-1, with D uncertain. Germline V gene sequence: CDR1 MDHEN, CDR2 SYDVKM. V shed 6 bases and J shed 10 bases, with 13 bases lying between them. This CDR3 spans 12 amino acids. As DNA, the CDR3 is TGTGCCAGCAGCTTGACGACGGAGGAGCAGTTCTTC. It codes for CASSLTTEEQFF. The full variable domain, rest sourced from reference TRBV28 and TRBJ2-1, is DVKVTQSSRYLVKRTGEKVFLECVQDMDHENMFWYRQDPGLGLRLIYFSYDVKMKEKGDIPEGYSVSREKKERFSLILESASTNQTSMYLCASSLTTEEQFFGPGTRLTVL.

This chain joins TRBV25-1 and TRBJ2-5; no reliable D call. The CDR3 runs 14 residues. Per the germline V gene, CDR1 is MGHDK and CDR2 is SYGVNS. Trimming removed 3 bases at V and 5 bases at J, with 13 bases between. CDR3 sequence (DNA): TGTGCCAGCAGTGACCCCTCGGTGGGGGAGACCCAGTACTTC. Translating it yields CASSDPSVGETQYF.

This chain connects TRBV4-2 to TRBJ2-1, with TRBD2 as a possible D gene (6 bases). V was clipped by 0 bases and J by 3 bases, with 12 bases between them. Per germline, CDR1 LGHNA and CDR2 YNFKEQ. The CDR3 is 16 amino acids. CDR3 bases: TGTGCCAGCAGCCAAGATTCGGGACTGGTCTACAATGAGCAGTTCTTC. It codes for CASSQDSGLVYNEQFF.

The V call is TRBV7-9, the J call TRBJ2-3; D gene uncertain. Germline V lookup: CDR1 SEHNR, CDR2 FQNEAQ (reference sequence). The V end was cut by 5 bases, the J end by 0 bases, with 12 bases between. The CDR3 runs to 15 residues. The CDR3 nucleotides are TGTGCCAGCAGCAAGACTCGCCCTAGCACAGATACGCAGTATTTT. Translation: CASSKTRPSTDTQYF.

CDR3 protein: CAWRGGTNTGELFF. The DNA of the CDR3 is TGTGCCTGGCGAGGGGGGACGAACACCGGGGAGCTGTTTTTT. V is TRBV30 and J is TRBJ2-2; TRBD1 or TRBD2 may be the D gene (6 bases each). This CDR3 region has 14 residues. CDR1 GTSNPN and CDR2 SVGIG come from the germline V gene (reference sequence). V was clipped by 5 bases and J by 0 bases, with 10 bases between them.

The V gene is TRBV7-2, the J gene TRBJ2-7; 9 nucleotides align to TRBD1. The V gene end was trimmed by 2 bases and the J gene end by 6 bases; junction bases not matched to a gene: 2. CDR3 size: 13 residues. Germline values: CDR1 SGHTA, CDR2 FQGNSA. CDR3 loop: CASSLRTGAEQYF. CDR3 DNA sequence: TGTGCCAGCAGCTTAAGGACAGGGGCCGAGCAGTACTTC.

The genes are TRBV5-4 and TRBJ1-4, with D perhaps matching TRBD1 (5 bases). CDR3 size: 15 residues. Germline V gives CDR1 SGHNT, CDR2 YYREEE (reference sequence). Trimming pared 2 bases from V and 6 bases from J, leaving 14 bases between. CDR3 DNA sequence: TGTGCCAGCAGCTTCCAGGGACCCGGGCATGAAAAACTGTTTTTT. This sequence encodes CASSFQGPGHEKLFF.

The chain carries TRBV20-1 and TRBJ1-4; D remains ambiguous. This CDR3 is 11 amino acids long. Trimming left V 4 bases short and J 9 bases short, with 9 bases between. CDR1 DFQATT and CDR2 SNEGSKA come from the germline V gene (reference sequence). In DNA, the CDR3 is TGCAGTGCTATCGGAAGGAAAAAACTGTTTTTT. This gives the protein CSAIGRKKLFF.

This rearrangement joins TRBV15 to TRBJ1-1, with D possibly matching TRBD1 (5 bases). The germline V gene encodes CDR1 LNHNV and CDR2 YYDKDF (reference sequence). The ends were cut back, 0 bases at V and 1 base at J, with 15 bases in the middle. The CDR3 consists of 17 residues. CDR3 amino acids: CATSRDQVRAGNTEAFF. The CDR3 DNA reads TGTGCCACCAGCAGAGATCAGGTCAGGGCTGGGAACACTGAAGCTTTCTTT.

The chain employs TRBV28 and TRBJ2-3; 9 bases fit TRBD1. The ends lost 5 bases at V and 2 bases at J; junction bases unmatched: 5. The germline gives CDR1 MDHEN, CDR2 SYDVKM. This CDR3 is built from 15 residues. The DNA for the CDR3 is TGTGCCAGCAGTGGGGGGACAGGGTACACAGATACGCAGTATTTT. It specifies CASSGGTGYTDTQYF.

This clonotype has just a few counts. The chain uses TRBV12-3 or TRBV12-4 and TRBJ1-6; D gene unclear. The CDR3 sequence is 12 residues long. V was clipped by 6 bases and J by 9 bases, with 9 bases between them. CDR3 nucleotide sequence: TGTGCCAGCAGCCCGGACGTTTCACCCCTCCACTTT. As protein: CASSPDVSPLHF.

The V call is TRBV18, the J call TRBJ2-4; no firm D call. The germline V gene has CDR1 KGHSH and CDR2 LQKENI. The CDR3 has 15 amino acids. The ends were cut back, 3 bases at V and 0 bases at J, with 9 bases in the middle. CDR3 in DNA: TGTGCCAGCTCACCGGGCCGTTTAGCCAAAAACATTCAGTACTTC. This encodes CASSPGRLAKNIQYF.

The V and J genes are TRBV9 and TRBJ2-7, with 7 nucleotides matching TRBD2. The CDR3 is 13 residues long. V was pared by 0 bases and J by 6 bases, with 3 bases of the junction left unmatched. The germline gives CDR1 SGDLS, CDR2 YYNGEE. The CDR3 loop reads CASSVVGGPEQYF. The CDR3 DNA sequence: TGTGCCAGCAGCGTAGTGGGAGGGCCCGAGCAGTACTTC.

The chain is built from TRBV20-1 and TRBJ1-5, with D perhaps TRBD1 (5 bases). The CDR3 is 14 amino acids. The germline CDR1 and CDR2 sequences are DFQATT and SNEGSKA (reference sequence). V lost 5 bases to trimming and J lost 5 bases, with 16 bases between them. In DNA, the CDR3 is TGCAGTGCTGGGGCGTCGGGAACGGATCAGCCCCAGCATTTT. Translation gives CSAGASGTDQPQHF.

DNA of the CDR3: TGTGCCTGGAGCCTTAAACAGGGAGATGGCTACACCTTC. This sequence encodes CAWSLKQGDGYTF. This chain uses TRBV30 with TRBJ1-2; D possibly corresponds to TRBD1 (6 bases). CDR1 is GTSNPN, CDR2 SVGIG, per germline (reference sequence). Trimming shortened V by 3 bases and J by 6 bases, and 14 bases separated the two germline ends. This CDR3 comprises 13 residues.

J is TRBJ2-2 and V is TRBV6-1, with TRBD2 matching over 7 bases. There are 16 residues in the CDR3. Germline CDR1 MNHNS, CDR2 SASEGT. J was trimmed by 0 bases and V by 7 bases; bases with no gene match: 8. For the CDR3, the DNA is TGTGCCAGCATATGGCAACTAGCGTCGAACACCGGGGAGCTGTTTTTT. Protein sequence: CASIWQLASNTGELFF.

The chain carries TRBV14 and TRBJ1-1; D not resolved. The CDR3 totals 13 residues. Per the germline V gene, CDR1 is SGHDN and CDR2 is FVKESK. Trimming took 1 base from V and 4 from J, leaving 7 bases between them. The CDR3 DNA is TGTGCCAGCAGCCAAGTCCTAAGCACTGAAGCTTTCTTT. Its protein product is CASSQVLSTEAFF.

The rearrangement uses TRBV27 and TRBJ2-7, with D tentatively TRBD1 (6 bases). CDR3 length: 14 residues. Trimming pared 5 bases from V and 4 bases from J, leaving 15 bases between. Germline V gene lookup returns CDR1 MNHEY and CDR2 SMNVEV (reference sequence). The CDR3 loop is CASSKTGFIYEQYF. The CDR3 DNA is TGTGCCAGCAGTAAAACAGGGTTCATATACGAGCAGTACTTC.